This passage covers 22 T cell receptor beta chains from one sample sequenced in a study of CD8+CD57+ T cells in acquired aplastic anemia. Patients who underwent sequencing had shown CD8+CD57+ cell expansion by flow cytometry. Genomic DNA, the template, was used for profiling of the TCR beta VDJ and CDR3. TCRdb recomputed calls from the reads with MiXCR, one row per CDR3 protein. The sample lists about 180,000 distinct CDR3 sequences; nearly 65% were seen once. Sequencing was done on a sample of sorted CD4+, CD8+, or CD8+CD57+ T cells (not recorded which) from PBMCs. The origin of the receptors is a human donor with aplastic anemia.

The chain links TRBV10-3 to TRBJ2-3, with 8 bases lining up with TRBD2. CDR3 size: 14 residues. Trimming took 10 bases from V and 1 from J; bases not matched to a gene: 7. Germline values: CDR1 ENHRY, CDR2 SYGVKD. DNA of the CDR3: TGTGCCACCGGGGGGGGTCCGCGCACAGATACGCAGTATTTT. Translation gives CATGGGPRTDTQYF.

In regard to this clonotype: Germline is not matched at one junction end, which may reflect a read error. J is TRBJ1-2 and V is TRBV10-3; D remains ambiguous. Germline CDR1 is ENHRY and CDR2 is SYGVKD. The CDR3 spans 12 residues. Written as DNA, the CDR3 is TGTGCCAGCAGTAGCCTTCTCTATGGCTACACCTTC. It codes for CASSSLLYGYTF.

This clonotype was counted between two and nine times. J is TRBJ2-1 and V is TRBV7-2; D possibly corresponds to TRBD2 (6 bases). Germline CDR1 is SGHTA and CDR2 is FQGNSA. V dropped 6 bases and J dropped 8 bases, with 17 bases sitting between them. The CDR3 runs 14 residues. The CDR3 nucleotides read TGTGCCAGCAGGTTACTAGCCGGTAGCGATGAGCAGTTCTTC. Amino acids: CASRLLAGSDEQFF.

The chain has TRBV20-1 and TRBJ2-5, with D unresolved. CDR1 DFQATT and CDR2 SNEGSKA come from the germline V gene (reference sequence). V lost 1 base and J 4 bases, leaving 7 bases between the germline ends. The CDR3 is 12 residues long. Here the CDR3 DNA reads TGCAGTGCTAGAGGTCCGGCAGAGACCCAGTACTTC. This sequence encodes CSARGPAETQYF.

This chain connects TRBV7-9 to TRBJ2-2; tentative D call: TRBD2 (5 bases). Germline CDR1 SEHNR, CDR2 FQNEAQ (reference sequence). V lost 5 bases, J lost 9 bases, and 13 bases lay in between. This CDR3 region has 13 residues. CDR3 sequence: CASSLGGSRELFF. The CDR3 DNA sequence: TGTGCCAGCAGCCTCGGCGGGTCGCGGGAGCTGTTTTTT.

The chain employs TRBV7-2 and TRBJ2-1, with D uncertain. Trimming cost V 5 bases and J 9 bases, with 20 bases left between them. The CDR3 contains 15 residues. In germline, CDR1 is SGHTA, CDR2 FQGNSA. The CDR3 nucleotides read TGTGCCAGCAGCAGCAGGACGGCGCTCTGGGGTGAGCAGTTCTTC. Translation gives CASSSRTALWGEQFF. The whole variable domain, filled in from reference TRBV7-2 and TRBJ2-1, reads GAGVSQSPSNKVTEKGKDVELRCDPISGHTALYWYRQSLGQGLEFLIYFQGNSAPDKSGLPSDRFSAERTGGSVSTLTIQRTQQEDSAVYLCASSSRTALWGEQFFGPGTRLTVL.

The CDR3 protein is CSARDLADPGETQYF. The CDR3 coding sequence is TGCAGTGCTAGAGATCTTGCGGATCCTGGGGAGACCCAGTACTTC. The chain recombines TRBV20-1 with TRBJ2-5; D is uncertain. Germline V gene data show CDR1 as DFQATT and CDR2 as SNEGSKA (reference sequence). The CDR3 totals 15 residues. V lost 0 bases to trimming and J lost 5 bases, with 16 bases between them.

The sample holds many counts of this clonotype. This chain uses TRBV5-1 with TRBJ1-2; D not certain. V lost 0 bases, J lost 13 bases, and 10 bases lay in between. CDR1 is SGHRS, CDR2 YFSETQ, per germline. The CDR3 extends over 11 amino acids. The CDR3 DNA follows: TGCGCCAGCAGCTTGGGGGGAAGGGTCACCTTC. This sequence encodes CASSLGGRVTF.

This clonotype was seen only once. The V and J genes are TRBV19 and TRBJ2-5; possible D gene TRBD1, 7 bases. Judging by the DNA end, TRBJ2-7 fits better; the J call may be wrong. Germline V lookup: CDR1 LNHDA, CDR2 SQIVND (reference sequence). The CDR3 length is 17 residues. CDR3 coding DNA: TGTGCCAGTAGTAAAGGGGGGATCGGGACAGTCTCCTACGAGCAGTACTTC. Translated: CASSKGGIGTVSYEQYF.

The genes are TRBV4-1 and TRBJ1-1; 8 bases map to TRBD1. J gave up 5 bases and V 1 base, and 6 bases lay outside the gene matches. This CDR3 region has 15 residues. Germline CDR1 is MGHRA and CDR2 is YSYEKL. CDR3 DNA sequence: TGCGCCAGCAGCCAAGGTGCGACAGGGGAGACTGAAGCTTTCTTT. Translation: CASSQGATGETEAFF.

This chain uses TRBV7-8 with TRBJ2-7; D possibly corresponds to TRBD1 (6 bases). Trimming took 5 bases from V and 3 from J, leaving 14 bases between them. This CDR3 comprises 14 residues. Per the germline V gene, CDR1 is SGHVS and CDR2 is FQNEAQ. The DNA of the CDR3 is TGTGCCAGCAGCCCGAGACAGGCTATCTACGAGCAGTACTTC. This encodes CASSPRQAIYEQYF. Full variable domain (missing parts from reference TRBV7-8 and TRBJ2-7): GAGVSQSPRYKVAKRGQDVALRCDPISGHVSLFWYQQALGQGPEFLTYFQNEAQLDKSGLPSDRFFAERPEGSVSTLKIQRTQQEDSAVYLCASSPRQAIYEQYFGPGTRLTVT.

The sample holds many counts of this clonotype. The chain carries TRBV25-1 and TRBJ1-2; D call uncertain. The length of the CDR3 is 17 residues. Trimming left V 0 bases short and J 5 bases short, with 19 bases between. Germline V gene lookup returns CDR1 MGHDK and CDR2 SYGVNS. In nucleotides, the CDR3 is TGTGCCAGCAGTGAATATGATATGGAAAAGAACGGATATGGCTACACCTTC. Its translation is CASSEYDMEKNGYGYTF.

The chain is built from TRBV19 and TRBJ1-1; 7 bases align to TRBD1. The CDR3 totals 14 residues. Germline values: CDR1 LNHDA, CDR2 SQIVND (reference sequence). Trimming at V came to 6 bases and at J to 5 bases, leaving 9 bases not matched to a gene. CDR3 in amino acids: CASSPKTGWTEAFF. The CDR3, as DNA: TGTGCCAGTAGCCCAAAGACAGGGTGGACTGAAGCTTTCTTT. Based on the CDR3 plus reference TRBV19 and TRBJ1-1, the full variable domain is DGGITQSPKYLFRKEGQNVTLSCEQNLNHDAMYWYRQDPGQGLRLIYYSQIVNDFQKGDIAEGYSVSREKKESFPLTVTSAQKNPTAFYLCASSPKTGWTEAFFGQGTRLTVV.

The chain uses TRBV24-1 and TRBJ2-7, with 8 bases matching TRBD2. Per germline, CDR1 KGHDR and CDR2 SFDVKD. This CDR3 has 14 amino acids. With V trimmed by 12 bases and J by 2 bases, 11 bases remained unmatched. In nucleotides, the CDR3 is TGTGCCCGGGCGGGGGGAAGGGAGACCTACGAGCAGTACTTC. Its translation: CARAGGRETYEQYF.

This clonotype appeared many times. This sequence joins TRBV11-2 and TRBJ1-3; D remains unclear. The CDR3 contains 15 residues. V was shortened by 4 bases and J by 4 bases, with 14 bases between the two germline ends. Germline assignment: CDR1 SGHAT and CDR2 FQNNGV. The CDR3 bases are TGTGCCAGCAGCTCAGGAGGAGCAGGCGGAAACACCATATATTTT. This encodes CASSSGGAGGNTIYF.

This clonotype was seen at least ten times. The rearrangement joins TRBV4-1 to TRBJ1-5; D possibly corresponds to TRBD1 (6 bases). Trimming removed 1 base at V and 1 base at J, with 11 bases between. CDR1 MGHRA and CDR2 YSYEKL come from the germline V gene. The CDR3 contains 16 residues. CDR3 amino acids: CASSQVAGDSNQPQHF. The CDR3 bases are TGCGCCAGCAGCCAAGTAGCAGGGGACAGCAATCAGCCCCAGCATTTT.

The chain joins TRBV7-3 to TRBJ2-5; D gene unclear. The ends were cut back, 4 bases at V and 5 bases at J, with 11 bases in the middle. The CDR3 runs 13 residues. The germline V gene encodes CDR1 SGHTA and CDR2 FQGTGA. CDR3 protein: CASSSVLHETQYF. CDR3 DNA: TGTGCCAGCAGCTCTGTACTCCATGAGACCCAGTACTTC. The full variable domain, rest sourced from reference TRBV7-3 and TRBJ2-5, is GAGVSQTPSNKVTEKGKYVELRCDPISGHTALYWYRQSLGQGPEFLIYFQGTGAADDSGLPNDRFFAVRPEGSVSTLKIQRTERGDSAVYLCASSSVLHETQYFGPGTRLLVL.

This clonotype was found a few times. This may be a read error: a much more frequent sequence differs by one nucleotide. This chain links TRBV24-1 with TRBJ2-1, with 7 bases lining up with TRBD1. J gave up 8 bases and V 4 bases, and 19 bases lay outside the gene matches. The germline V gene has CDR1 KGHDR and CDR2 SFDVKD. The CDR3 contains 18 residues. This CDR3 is CATSEGIGGFTPLYEQFF. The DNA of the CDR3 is TGTGCCACCAGTGAAGGGATAGGGGGCTTTACCCCTTTGTATGAGCAGTTCTTC.

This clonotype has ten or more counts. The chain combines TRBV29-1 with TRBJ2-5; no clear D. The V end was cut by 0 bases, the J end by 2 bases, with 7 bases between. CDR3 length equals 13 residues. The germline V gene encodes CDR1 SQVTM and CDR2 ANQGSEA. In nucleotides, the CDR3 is TGCAGCGTTGAAGAGGAAGATCAAGAGACCCAGTACTTC. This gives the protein CSVEEEDQETQYF.

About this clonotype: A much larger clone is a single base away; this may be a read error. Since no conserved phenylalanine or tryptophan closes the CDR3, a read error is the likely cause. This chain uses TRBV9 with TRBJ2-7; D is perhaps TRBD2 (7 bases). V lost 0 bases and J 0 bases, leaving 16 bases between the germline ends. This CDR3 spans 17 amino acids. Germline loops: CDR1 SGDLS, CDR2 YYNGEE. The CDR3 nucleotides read TGTGCCAGCAGCGTAGCGGAGGGGGGGGCGTACTCCTACGAGCAGTACCTC. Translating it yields CASSVAEGGAYSYEQYL.

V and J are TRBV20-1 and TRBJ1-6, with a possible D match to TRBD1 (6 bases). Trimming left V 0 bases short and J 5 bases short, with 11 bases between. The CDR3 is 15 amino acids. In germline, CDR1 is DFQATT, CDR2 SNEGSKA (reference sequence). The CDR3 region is CSARERTEHNSPLHF. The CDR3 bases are TGCAGTGCTAGAGAAAGGACAGAACATAATTCACCCCTCCACTTT.

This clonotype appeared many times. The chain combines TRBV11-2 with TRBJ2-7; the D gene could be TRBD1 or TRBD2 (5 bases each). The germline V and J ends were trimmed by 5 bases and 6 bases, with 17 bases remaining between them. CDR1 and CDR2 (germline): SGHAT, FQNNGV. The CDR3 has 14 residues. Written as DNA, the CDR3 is TGTGCCAGCAGCCGTGGGGGTTACGCCTCCGAGCAGTACTTC. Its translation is CASSRGGYASEQYF.